A selection of T cell receptor beta chains follows, all from one sample in a study of cytomegalovirus exposure and HLA in healthy donors. TCRdb's table, derived via immunoSEQ multiplex PCR, lists solely in-frame clones and lacks some. The profile shows some 190,000 clones, roughly 80% of them singletons. Material: PBMCs. The source of these receptors is a girl between 10 and 17 years old in good health and CMV-seropositive. The CDR3 runs from the conserved cysteine through the conserved F or W. Fields, in order: clone size, V gene, D gene, J gene, CDR3 protein, CDR3 DNA. D genes are given only for firm matches. Rows give clone size only sometimes, using once, few, many, or a class for an expanded clone.

.	TRBV10-1	.	TRBJ2-1	CASSELALGGNEQFF	TGCGCCAGCAGTGAACTAGCCCTAGGAGGAAATGAGCAGTTCTTC
.	TRBV9	.	TRBJ1-5	CASSVAQGLDNQPQHF	TGTGCCAGCAGCGTAGCCCAGGGACTCGACAATCAGCCCCAGCATTTT
.	TRBV30	.	TRBJ1-5	CAWSGQGNQPQHF	TGTGCCTGGAGTGGGCAGGGGAATCAGCCCCAGCATTTT
once	TRBV5-1	.	TRBJ1-2	CASSSTENYGYTF	TGCGCCAGCAGCTCGACAGAGAACTATGGCTACACCTTC
.	TRBV7-2	.	TRBJ2-1	CASSYPPGFNEQFF	TGTGCCAGCAGCTACCCCCCAGGGTTCAATGAGCAGTTCTTC
.	TRBV27	.	TRBJ1-2	CASSNLRETYGYTF	TGTGCCAGCAGTAACCTCAGGGAAACCTATGGCTACACCTTC
.	TRBV5-6	.	TRBJ1-1	CASSLQGTEAFF	TGTGCCAGCAGCTTGCAGGGTACTGAAGCTTTCTTT
.	TRBV5-6	TRBD2	TRBJ2-3	CASSPLGRLAGTDTQYF	TGTGCCAGCAGCCCCCTTGGCCGACTAGCGGGCACAGATACGCAGTATTTT
.	TRBV5-4	TRBD2	TRBJ2-7	CASSLDKREGREQYF	TGTGCCAGCAGCTTGGACAAGCGGGAGGGCCGCGAGCAGTACTTC
.	TRBV19	TRBD2	TRBJ2-7	CASSTGTNVEQYF	TGTGCCAGTAGTACCGGGACTAATGTCGAGCAGTACTTC
.	TRBV5-6	.	TRBJ2-6	CASSSYLYSGANVLTF	TGTGCCAGCAGCTCCTATCTTTACTCTGGGGCCAACGTCCTGACTTTC
.	TRBV7-7	TRBD2	TRBJ2-1	CASSLYPGTSGTNEQFF	TGTGCTAGCAGCCTCTACCCCGGGACTAGCGGGACCAATGAGCAGTTCTTC
.	TRBV25-1	.	TRBJ2-7	CASSDPGQGRYEQYF	TGTGCCAGCAGTGACCCCGGGCAGGGCCGCTACGAGCAGTACTTC
.	TRBV19	.	TRBJ2-1	CASSQGAGPYNEQFF	TGTGCCAGTAGCCAAGGTGCAGGGCCCTACAATGAGCAGTTCTTC
.	TRBV9	.	TRBJ2-2	CASSVRFTGELFF	TGTGCCAGCAGCGTCAGGTTCACCGGGGAGCTGTTTTTT
few	TRBV4-1	.	TRBJ1-5	CASSQVTVNQPQHF	TGCGCCAGCAGCCAAGTAACAGTTAATCAGCCCCAGCATTTT
.	TRBV6-5	TRBD1	TRBJ1-1	CASSYQGQTNTEAFF	TGTGCCAGCAGTTACCAGGGACAGACGAACACTGAAGCTTTCTTT
.	TRBV10-3	.	TRBJ2-5	CATHTDLQETQYF	TGTGCCACCCACACCGATTTACAAGAGACCCAGTACTTC
.	TRBV6-5	.	TRBJ1-2	CASSYSGISNYGYTF	TGTGCCAGCAGTTACTCGGGCATATCTAACTATGGCTACACCTTC
.	TRBV7-3	TRBD2	TRBJ2-1	CASSSTSGRRFNEQFF	TGTGCCAGCAGCTCCACTAGCGGCCGGCGCTTCAATGAGCAGTTCTTC
.	TRBV4-3	.	TRBJ2-1	CASSQVRQLNEQFF	TGCGCCAGCAGCCAAGTGAGACAGCTCAATGAGCAGTTCTTC
.	TRBV27	.	TRBJ1-2	CASSDSYGYTF	TGTGCCAGCAGTGATAGCTATGGCTACACCTTC
.	TRBV19	.	TRBJ1-5	CASSPQNNQPQHF	TGTGCCAGTAGTCCACAGAACAATCAGCCCCAGCATTTT
.	TRBV13	.	TRBJ1-5	CASSLEGRQPQHF	TGTGCCAGCAGCCTAGAGGGGCGTCAGCCCCAGCATTTT
.	TRBV7-9	TRBD1	TRBJ1-4	CASSFGQGGGEKLFF	TGTGCCAGCAGCTTCGGACAGGGAGGCGGTGAAAAACTGTTTTTT
.	TRBV5-4	.	TRBJ2-1	CASRGDYYNEQFF	TGTGCCAGCAGGGGAGACTACTACAATGAGCAGTTCTTC
.	TRBV5-6	TRBD1	TRBJ1-2	CASSLGAGTGDYGYTF	TGTGCCAGCAGCTTGGGGGCCGGGACAGGGGACTATGGCTACACCTTC
.	TRBV10-3	.	TRBJ2-1	CAIRTGNEQFF	TGTGCCATCAGGACGGGTAATGAGCAGTTCTTC
.	TRBV5-1	.	TRBJ1-1	CASSLADRLVDTEAFF	TGCGCCAGCAGCTTGGCCGACAGACTTGTGGACACTGAAGCTTTCTTT
.	TRBV6-5	.	TRBJ1-1	CASSYSTGMNTEAFF	TGTGCCAGCAGTTACTCGACGGGTATGAACACTGAAGCTTTCTTT
.	TRBV25-1	TRBD1	TRBJ1-6	CASRNYPGTGNSPLHF	TGTGCCAGCCGAAATTACCCCGGGACAGGTAATTCACCCCTCCACTTT